This entry lists 12 T cell receptor beta chains sequenced from one sample in a study of OX40 agonist ivuxolimab in advanced cancers. Measured with immunoSEQ multiplex PCR; TCRdb has only the in-frame clones, and not every one. The sample carries about 81,000 clones, around 84% recorded once. Sample: CD4+ or CD8+ T cells sorted from blood, taken in a trial of the OX40 agonist ivuxolimab. All receptors derive from an adult with an advanced solid tumor such as melanoma, head and neck, liver or kidney cancer.

This rearrangement joins TRBV7-2 to TRBJ1-4; no clear D. CDR3 length equals 17 residues. Trimming left V 2 bases short and J 0 bases short, with 13 bases between. Looked up from germline, CDR1 is SGHTA and CDR2 is FQGNSA. This CDR3 reads CASSLRTLVATNEKLFF. The CDR3 nucleotides read TGTGCCAGCAGCTTACGGACCCTAGTTGCAACTAATGAAAAACTGTTTTTT.

This clone was seen a handful of times. The chain carries TRBV27 and TRBJ1-2; D might be TRBD1 (5 bases). Trimming shortened V by 0 bases and J by 6 bases, and 11 bases separated the two germline ends. Germline loops: CDR1 MNHEY, CDR2 SMNVEV (reference sequence). The CDR3 has 14 amino acids. The CDR3: CASSLSGGFDGYTF. The DNA for the CDR3 is TGTGCCAGCAGTTTATCCGGGGGGTTTGATGGCTACACCTTC.

The V call is TRBV28, the J call TRBJ1-2, with D unresolved. The CDR3 totals 12 residues. Germline CDR1 and CDR2: MDHEN and SYDVKM. Deletions cut 3 bases from V and 8 bases from J, with 10 bases between. The CDR3 protein is CASSLAVEGYTF. The CDR3 coding sequence is TGTGCCAGCAGTTTGGCGGTTGAAGGCTACACCTTC.

V usage is TRBV28 and J usage is TRBJ1-1; TRBD1 matches at 7 bases. V shed 3 bases, J shed 2 bases, and the junction held 3 bases outside the gene matches. The CDR3 has 14 amino acids. Per germline, CDR1 MDHEN and CDR2 SYDVKM. The CDR3 DNA sequence: TGTGCCAGCAGTTTCGGACAGGCTAACACTGAAGCTTTCTTT. Translating gives CASSFGQANTEAFF.

The V and J genes are TRBV9 and TRBJ2-7, with 7 bases identical to TRBD1. The CDR3 spans 16 residues. The germline V gene encodes CDR1 SGDLS and CDR2 YYNGEE. Trimming took 0 bases from V and 4 from J; bases not matched to a gene: 10. The CDR3 loop is CASSVAGQLLPYEQYF. CDR3 coding DNA: TGTGCCAGCAGCGTAGCGGGACAGCTACTCCCTTACGAGCAGTACTTC.

This clone was detected only once. V is TRBV2 and J is TRBJ2-2; D is ambiguous. CDR1 and CDR2 from the germline V gene are SNHLY and FYNNEI. This CDR3 has 13 residues. Trimming left V 4 bases short and J 6 bases short, with 9 bases between. CDR3 protein: CASSGRFAGELFF. CDR3 nucleotide sequence: TGTGCCAGCAGTGGACGGTTCGCCGGGGAGCTGTTTTTT.

The V call is TRBV7-6, the J call TRBJ2-1, with 9 bases that match TRBD2. The CDR3 has 17 amino acids. V lost 0 bases, J lost 4 bases, and 7 bases stayed unmatched. CDR1 SGHVS and CDR2 FNYEAQ come from the germline V gene. CDR3 DNA: TGTGCCAGCAGCTTAGCGCTGTCTAGCGGGGTTTACAATGAGCAGTTCTTC. This sequence encodes CASSLALSSGVYNEQFF.

This rearrangement joins TRBV7-8 to TRBJ1-1; 9 positions match TRBD1. With 5 bases clipped from V and 3 bases from J, the junction kept 10 bases outside the gene matches. The CDR3 is 16 amino acids. Germline assignment: CDR1 SGHVS and CDR2 FQNEAQ. CDR3 DNA sequence: TGTGCCAGCAGCCTCTCCGGGACAGGGTGGGACACTGAAGCTTTCTTT. Translation gives CASSLSGTGWDTEAFF.

With regard to this clone: Other DNA sequences in this specimen translate into the identical CDR3. The chain recombines TRBV4-3 with TRBJ1-2, with unresolved D. CDR3 size: 14 residues. Per germline, CDR1 LGHNA and CDR2 YSLEER. V was trimmed by 0 bases and J by 4 bases, leaving 9 bases between them. The CDR3 loop reads CASSQDLGSYGYTF. Written as DNA, the CDR3 is TGCGCCAGCAGCCAAGATTTGGGTAGCTATGGCTACACCTTC.

The rearrangement uses TRBV28 and TRBJ2-2; D is uncertain. Germline V gives CDR1 MDHEN, CDR2 SYDVKM. V dropped 2 bases and J dropped 1 base, with 8 bases sitting between them. The CDR3 sequence is 15 residues long. Written as DNA, the CDR3 is TGTGCCAGCAGTTTAGGGAACCTGAACACCGGGGAGCTGTTTTTT. Its translation: CASSLGNLNTGELFF.

The rearrangement uses TRBV5-4 and TRBJ1-5; 7 bases map to TRBD1. Germline V lookup: CDR1 SGHNT, CDR2 YYREEE (reference sequence). V was clipped by 0 bases and J by 6 bases; unmatched bases: 9. This CDR3 comprises 16 residues. The CDR3 DNA sequence: TGTGCCAGCAGCTTGGCCAGGGGGTATGTTAGTCAGCCCCAGCATTTT. Residues: CASSLARGYVSQPQHF. Together with reference TRBV5-4 and TRBJ1-5, the CDR3 gives the full variable domain: ETGVTQSPTHLIKTRGQQVTLRCSSQSGHNTVSWYQQALGQGPQFIFQYYREEENGRGNFPPRFSGLQFPNYSSELNVNALELDDSALYLCASSLARGYVSQPQHFGDGTRLSIL.

This sequence joins TRBV30 and TRBJ2-5; D uncertain. Gene TRBJ2-7 matches the end of the DNA better, so the J call may be wrong. Per the germline V gene, CDR1 is GTSNPN and CDR2 is SVGIG (reference sequence). The CDR3 consists of 12 residues. DNA for the CDR3: TGTGCCTGGAGTATCTCCTCCTACGAGCAGTACTTC. Amino acid sequence: CAWSISSYEQYF.